Following are 7 T cell receptor beta chains from one sample sequenced in a study of T cell responses to AZD1222 COVID-19 vaccine. Clones were sequenced by immunoSEQ multiplex PCR, and TCRdb holds only the in-frame ones, with some missing. Altogether about 130,000 clones are present, around nine tenths being singletons, with the ten largest covering approximately 6%. Sequenced material: peripheral blood, taken on day 0 of AZD1222 vaccination. The origin of the receptors is an adult in good health.

The V gene is TRBV6-5, the J gene TRBJ2-6; no definite D call. Per germline, CDR1 MNHEY and CDR2 SVGAGI. This CDR3 contains 15 residues. The V gene lost 6 bases and the J gene lost 4 bases, with 13 bases spanning the gap. CDR3 protein: CASRFTVSGANVLTF. The DNA of the CDR3 is TGTGCCAGCAGGTTTACAGTCTCCGGGGCCAACGTCCTGACTTTC.

CDR3 DNA sequence: TGTGCCTGGAGAGCTGGAAGAACTGAAGCTTTCTTT. This gives the protein CAWRAGRTEAFF. The rearrangement joins TRBV30 to TRBJ1-1, with D unclear. The CDR3 is 12 residues long. The ends were cut back, 3 bases at V and 5 bases at J, with 10 bases in the middle. CDR1 is GTSNPN and CDR2 is SVGIG in the germline V gene (reference sequence).

The chain joins TRBV9 to TRBJ2-2; 9 positions agree with TRBD2. Looked up from germline, CDR1 is SGDLS and CDR2 is YYNGEE. The CDR3 runs to 17 residues. V shed 1 base and J 6 bases; nucleotides not matched to a gene: 10. DNA of the CDR3: TGTGCCAGCAGCGTAATCGGGACTCGCGGGGGGGCCGGGGAGCTGTTTTTT. As protein: CASSVIGTRGGAGELFF.

This clone was recorded only once. The rearrangement links TRBV29-1 to TRBJ2-7, with D unclear. Trimming removed 3 bases from V and 2 bases from J, with 14 bases in between. CDR3 length equals 14 residues. Germline loops: CDR1 SQVTM, CDR2 ANQGSEA. The DNA for the CDR3 is TGCAGCGTTGAGGACCGGACGGATCCCTACGAGCAGTACTTC. Residues: CSVEDRTDPYEQYF.

This chain uses TRBV30 with TRBJ2-1; 10 bases fit TRBD1. With V trimmed by 4 bases and J by 5 bases, 11 bases remained unmatched. The germline gives CDR1 GTSNPN, CDR2 SVGIG (reference sequence). CDR3 length: 16 amino acids. For the CDR3, the DNA is TGTGCCTGGATGTTGACCGGGACAGGGGTAAACAATGAGCAGTTCTTC. Translating it yields CAWMLTGTGVNNEQFF.

This sequence joins TRBV10-2 and TRBJ1-2, with 10 bases lining up with TRBD1. Germline values: CDR1 WSHSY, CDR2 SAAADI. Unmatched junction bases numbered 6, after V lost 4 bases and J lost 4 bases. This CDR3 has 15 residues. The CDR3 reads CASSAATGGFYGYTF. CDR3 sequence (DNA): TGCGCCAGCAGTGCCGCGACAGGGGGCTTCTATGGCTACACCTTC.

V gene TRBV30 combines with J gene TRBJ1-4, with D hard to call. Trimming took off 2 bases at V and 0 bases at J, with 13 bases between the two ends. The CDR3 is made up of 16 amino acids. Germline V CDR1 and CDR2: GTSNPN, SVGIG (reference sequence). The CDR3 DNA follows: TGTGCCTGGAGTCCGACCCGTCCTGCAACTAATGAAAAACTGTTTTTT. Amino acid sequence: CAWSPTRPATNEKLFF.